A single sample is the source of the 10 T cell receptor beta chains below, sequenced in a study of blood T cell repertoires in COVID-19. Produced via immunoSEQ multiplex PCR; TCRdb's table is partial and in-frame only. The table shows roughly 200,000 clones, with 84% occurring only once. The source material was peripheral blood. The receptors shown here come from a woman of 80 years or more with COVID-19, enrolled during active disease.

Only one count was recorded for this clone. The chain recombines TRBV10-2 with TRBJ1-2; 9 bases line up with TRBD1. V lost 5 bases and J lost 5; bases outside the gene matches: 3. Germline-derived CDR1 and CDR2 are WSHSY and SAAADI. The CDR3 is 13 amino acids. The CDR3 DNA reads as TGCGCCAGCAGTTTAGGACAGGGGTATGGCTACACCTTC. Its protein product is CASSLGQGYGYTF.

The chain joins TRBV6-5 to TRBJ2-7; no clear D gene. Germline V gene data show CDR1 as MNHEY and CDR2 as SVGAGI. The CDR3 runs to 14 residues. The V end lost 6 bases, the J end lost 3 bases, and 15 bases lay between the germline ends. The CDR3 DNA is TGTGCCAGCAGAAACAGTCGCCCCTACTACGAGCAGTACTTC. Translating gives CASRNSRPYYEQYF.

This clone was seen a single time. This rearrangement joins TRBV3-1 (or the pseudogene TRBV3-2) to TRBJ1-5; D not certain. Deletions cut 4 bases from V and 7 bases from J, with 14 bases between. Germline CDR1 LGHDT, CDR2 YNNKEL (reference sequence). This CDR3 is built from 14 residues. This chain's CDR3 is CASSRQRTTQPQHF. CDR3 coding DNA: TGTGCCAGCAGCCGCCAAAGGACTACACAGCCCCAGCATTTT.

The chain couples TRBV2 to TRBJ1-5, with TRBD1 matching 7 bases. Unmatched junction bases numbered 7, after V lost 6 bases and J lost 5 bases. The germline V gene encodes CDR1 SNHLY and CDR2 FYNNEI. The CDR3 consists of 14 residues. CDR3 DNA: TGTGCCAGCAGCTTAAGAACAGGGGATCAGCCCCAGCATTTT. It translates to CASSLRTGDQPQHF.

CDR3 region: CASRHSRGTQYF. The DNA of the CDR3 is TGCGCCAGCAGACACTCAAGGGGTACGCAGTATTTT. The rearrangement links TRBV5-1 to TRBJ2-3; D might be TRBD1 (5 bases). CDR1 SGHRS and CDR2 YFSETQ come from the germline V gene. The length of the CDR3 is 12 residues. Trimming took off 5 bases at V and 8 bases at J, with 12 bases between the two ends.

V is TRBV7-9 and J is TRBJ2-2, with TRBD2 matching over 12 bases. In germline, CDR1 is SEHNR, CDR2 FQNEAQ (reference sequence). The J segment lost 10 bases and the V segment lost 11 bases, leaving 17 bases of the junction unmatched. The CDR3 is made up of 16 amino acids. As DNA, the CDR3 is TGTGCCTGCCCCGGGACTAGCGGGTCCCTACCCGTGGAGCTGTTTTTT. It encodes CACPGTSGSLPVELFF.

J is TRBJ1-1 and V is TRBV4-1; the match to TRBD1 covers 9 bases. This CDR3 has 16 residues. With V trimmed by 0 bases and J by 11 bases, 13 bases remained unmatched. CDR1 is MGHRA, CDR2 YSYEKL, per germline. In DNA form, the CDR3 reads TGCGCCAGCAGCCAAGATGGAGGACAGGGGCGGCTTGGGGCTTTCTTT. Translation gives CASSQDGGQGRLGAFF.

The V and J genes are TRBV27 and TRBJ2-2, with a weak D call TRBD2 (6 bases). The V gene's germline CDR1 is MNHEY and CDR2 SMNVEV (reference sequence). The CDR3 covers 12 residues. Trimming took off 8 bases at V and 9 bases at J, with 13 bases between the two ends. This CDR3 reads CASGRLGRELFF. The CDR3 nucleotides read TGTGCCAGCGGGAGGCTCGGCCGGGAGCTGTTTTTT.

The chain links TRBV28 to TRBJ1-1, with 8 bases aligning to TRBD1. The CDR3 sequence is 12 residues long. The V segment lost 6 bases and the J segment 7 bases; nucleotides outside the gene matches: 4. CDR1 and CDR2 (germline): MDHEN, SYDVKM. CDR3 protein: CASRGQVSEAFF. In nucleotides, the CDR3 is TGTGCCAGCAGGGGACAGGTGAGTGAAGCTTTCTTT.

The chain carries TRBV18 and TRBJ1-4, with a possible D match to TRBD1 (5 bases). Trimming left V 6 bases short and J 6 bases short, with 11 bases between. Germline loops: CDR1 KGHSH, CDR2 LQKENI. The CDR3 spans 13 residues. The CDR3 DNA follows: TGTGCCAGCTCTCCCGGAGGGGATGAAAAACTGTTTTTT. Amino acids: CASSPGGDEKLFF.